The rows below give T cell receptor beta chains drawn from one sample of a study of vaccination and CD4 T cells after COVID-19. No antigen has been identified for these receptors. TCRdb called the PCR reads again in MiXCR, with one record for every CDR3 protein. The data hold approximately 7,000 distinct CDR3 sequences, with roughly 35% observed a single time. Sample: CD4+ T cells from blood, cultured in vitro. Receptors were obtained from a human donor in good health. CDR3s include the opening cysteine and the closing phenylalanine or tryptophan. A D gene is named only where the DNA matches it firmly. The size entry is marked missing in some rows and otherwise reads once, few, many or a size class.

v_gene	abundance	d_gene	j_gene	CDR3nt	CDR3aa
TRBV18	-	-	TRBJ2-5	TGTGCCAGCTCACGCGCAGGAAAAGAAGAGACCCAGTACTTC	CASSRAGKEETQYF
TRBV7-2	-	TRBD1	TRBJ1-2	TGTGCCAGCAGCGAGCAGGGGGGCCATCCTAACTATGACTACACCTTC	CASSEQGGHPNYDYTF
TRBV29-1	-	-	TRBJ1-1	TGCAGCGTTGCGTCAGCGAACACTGAAGCTTTCTTT	CSVASANTEAFF
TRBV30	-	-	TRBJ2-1	TGTGCCTGGAGTGTACGGTCGGTTCTAGGGGAACGCAATGAGCAGTTCTTC	CAWSVRSVLGERNEQFF
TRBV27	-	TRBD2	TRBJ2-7	TGTGCCAGCAGTCTTCAGCCCCGGCGGGAGAATTACGAGCAGTACTTC	CASSLQPRRENYEQYF
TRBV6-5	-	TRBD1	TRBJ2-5	TGTGCCAGCAGTTACGACTTCAGGGGGGAGACCCAGTACTTC	CASSYDFRGETQYF
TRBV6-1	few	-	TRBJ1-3	TGTGCCACCCTCTGGGGTCAGGGTACCCACACCATATATTTT	CATLWGQGTHTIYF
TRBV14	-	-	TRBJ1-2	TGTGCCAGCAGCCAAGAAAGCTGGCAGGGCTATGGCTACACCTTC	CASSQESWQGYGYTF
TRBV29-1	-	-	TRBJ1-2	TGCAGCGTTGAGCGGAGTAGGCAGTATGGCTACACCTTC	CSVERSRQYGYTF
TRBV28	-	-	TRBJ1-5	TGTGCCAGCCACAACAGGGAGGGACAGCCCCAGCATTTT	CASHNREGQPQHF
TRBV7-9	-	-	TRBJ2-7	TGTGCCAACAGCCCCAACTCCTACGAGCAGTACTTC	CANSPNSYEQYF
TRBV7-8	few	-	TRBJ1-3	TGTGCCAGCAGCTTAAAGGGGAGGGGCTCTGGAAACACCATATATTTT	CASSLKGRGSGNTIYF
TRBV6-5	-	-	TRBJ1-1	TGTGCCAGCAGTTACTCGGGCCGCGGAGCTTTCTTT	CASSYSGRGAFF
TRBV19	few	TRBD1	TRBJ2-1	TGTGCCAGTAGTACCCAGACAGGGGGACGGAATGAGCAGTTCTTC	CASSTQTGGRNEQFF
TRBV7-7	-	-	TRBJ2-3	TGTGCCAGCAGCTTAGGGTTCGGGGGAGCAGATACGCAGTATTTT	CASSLGFGGADTQYF
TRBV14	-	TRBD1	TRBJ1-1	TGTGCCAGCAGCCACGGGACAGGGAGAGCACAAGCTTTCTTT	CASSHGTGRAQAFF
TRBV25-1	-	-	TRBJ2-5	TGTGCCAGCAGCCTTGGGACACCCCAAGAGACCCAGTACTTC	CASSLGTPQETQYF
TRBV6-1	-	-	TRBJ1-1	TGTGCCAGCAGCCCCGGCAGCGACACTGAAGCTTTCTTT	CASSPGSDTEAFF
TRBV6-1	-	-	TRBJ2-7	TGTGCCAGCGGCCAGGATGGTAGCCCTCTTGGGGAGCAGTACTTC	CASGQDGSPLGEQYF
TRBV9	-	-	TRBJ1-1	TGTGCCAGCAGCGTAGCTCCCAATGGGGACACTGAAGCTTTCTTT	CASSVAPNGDTEAFF
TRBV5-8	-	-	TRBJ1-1	TGTGCCAGCAGCTTGGGGTCAGGCCTTGGGGACACTGAAGCTTTCTTT	CASSLGSGLGDTEAFF
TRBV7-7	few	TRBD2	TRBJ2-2	TGTGCCAGCAGCCGCGAGACTAGCGGGAGGCCTAACACCGGGGAGCTGTTTTTT	CASSRETSGRPNTGELFF
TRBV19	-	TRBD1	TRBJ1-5	TGTGCCAGTAAGGGCACAGGGGTGAACAATCAGCCCCAGCATTTT	CASKGTGVNNQPQHF
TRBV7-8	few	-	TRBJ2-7	TGTGCCAGCGTGGCGGGGCGGACGTCCTACGAGCAGTACTTC	CASVAGRTSYEQYF
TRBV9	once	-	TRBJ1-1	TGTGCCAGCAGCGTAGATCCCCTCTTCACTGAAGCTTTCTTT	CASSVDPLFTEAFF
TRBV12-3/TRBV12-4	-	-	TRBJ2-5	TGTGCCAGCAGTTTAGGGGGCCCCGTTGAGACCCAGTACTTC	CASSLGGPVETQYF
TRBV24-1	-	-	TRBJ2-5	TGTGCCACCAGTGCTCGCCCCCCGCTTCAAGAGACCCAGTACTTC	CATSARPPLQETQYF
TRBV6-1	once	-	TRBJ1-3	TGTGCCAGCAGTCGGACCACATCAGCGTCTGGAAACACCATATATTTT	CASSRTTSASGNTIYF
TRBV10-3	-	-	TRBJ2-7	TGTGCCATCAGTGATTCAGGATCGGACGAGCAGTACTTC	CAISDSGSDEQYF
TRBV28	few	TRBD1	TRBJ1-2	TGTGCCAGCAGTTTAAGGACAGGGGGTTCGTCCCGGGTACATGGCTACACCTTC	CASSLRTGGSSRVHGYTF
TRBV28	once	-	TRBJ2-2	TGTGCCAGCAGTCACAGTTCCAGGACCGGGGAGCTGTTTTTT	CASSHSSRTGELFF
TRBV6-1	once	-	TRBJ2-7	TGTGCCAGCAGTACCCTACAAGGGGGGCGCTACGAGCAGTACTTC	CASSTLQGGRYEQYF
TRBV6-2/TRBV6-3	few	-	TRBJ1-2	TGTGCCAGCAGTTACTTTGGTGGGAACTATGGCTACACCTTC	CASSYFGGNYGYTF
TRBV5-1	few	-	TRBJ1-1	TGCGCCAGCAGCTTGGGGGGAGGGACCACTGAAGCTTTCTTT	CASSLGGGTTEAFF
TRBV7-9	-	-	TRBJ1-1	TGTGCCAGCAGCTTATCTCCGGGGGCAAAGTCTGAAGCTTTCTTT	CASSLSPGAKSEAFF
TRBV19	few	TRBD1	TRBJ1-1	TGTGCCAGTAGACAGGGGGTGAACACTGAAGCTTTCTTT	CASRQGVNTEAFF
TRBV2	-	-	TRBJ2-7	TGTGCCAGCAGTGAAGCGCCCAAAGGGCGAGTGTACGAGCAGTACTTC	CASSEAPKGRVYEQYF
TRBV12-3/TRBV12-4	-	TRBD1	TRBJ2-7	TGTGCCAGCAGTAGAGGACAGGGGTCCTACGAGCAGTACTTC	CASSRGQGSYEQYF
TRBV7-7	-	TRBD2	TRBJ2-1	TGTGCCAGCAGCAAGAGACTAGCGGGAGACTACAATGAGCAGTTCTTC	CASSKRLAGDYNEQFF
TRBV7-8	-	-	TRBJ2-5	TGTGCCAGCAGCCTAAGCCTCCAAGAGACCCAGTACTTC	CASSLSLQETQYF
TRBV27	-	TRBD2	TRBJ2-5	TGTGCCAGCAGTTCCTACCGAGCGGGGGCGGAGGAGACCCAGTACTTC	CASSSYRAGAEETQYF
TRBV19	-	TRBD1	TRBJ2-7	TGTGCCAGTGGGACAGGTGACTACGAGCAGTACTTC	CASGTGDYEQYF
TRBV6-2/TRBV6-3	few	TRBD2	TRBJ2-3	TGTGCCAGCACCGGACTAGCGGGGGGAAAAACAGATACGCAGTATTTT	CASTGLAGGKTDTQYF
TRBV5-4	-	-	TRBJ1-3	TGTGCCAGCAGCTTGGGGGGCTCTGGAAACACCATATATTTT	CASSLGGSGNTIYF
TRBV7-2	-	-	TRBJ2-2	TGTGCCAGCAGCTTAGCTCAGGGCACCGGGGAGCTGTTTTTT	CASSLAQGTGELFF
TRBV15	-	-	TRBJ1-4	TGTGCCACCAGCAGAGATCGTCAGTCTGAAAAACTGTTTTTT	CATSRDRQSEKLFF
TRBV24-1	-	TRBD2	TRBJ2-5	TGTGCCACCAGTGATCCCGGGAGGGGAGGAGAGACCCAGTACTTC	CATSDPGRGGETQYF
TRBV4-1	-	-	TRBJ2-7	TGCGCCAGCAGCCAACCGGGCAGGGGGGACTCCTACGAGCAGTACTTC	CASSQPGRGDSYEQYF
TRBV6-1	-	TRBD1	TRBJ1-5	TGTGCCAGCAGTGAAGGACAGGGTGCGGAGCCCCAGCATTTT	CASSEGQGAEPQHF
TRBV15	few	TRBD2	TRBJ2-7	TGTGCCACCCGCTCTAGCCTGCGGGACTATGCCTACGAGCAGTACTTC	CATRSSLRDYAYEQYF
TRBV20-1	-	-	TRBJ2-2	TGCAGTGCTGCCGACTCAAGCGCGAACACCGGGGAGCTGTTTTTT	CSAADSSANTGELFF
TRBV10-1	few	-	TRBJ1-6	TGCGCCAGCAGTGATTGGAATTCACCCCTCCACTTT	CASSDWNSPLHF
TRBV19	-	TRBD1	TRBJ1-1	TGTGCCAGTAGTGTAAGAGGACAGGGGGCGTACGGGACCACTGAAGCTTTCTTT	CASSVRGQGAYGTTEAFF
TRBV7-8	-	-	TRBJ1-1	TGTGCCAGCAGCCCCACAAGGGGAGGAGGGAACACTGAAGCTTTCTTT	CASSPTRGGGNTEAFF
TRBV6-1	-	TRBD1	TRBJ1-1	TGTGCCAGCAGCGCCCAGGGGGGAACAAGGAACACTGAAGCTTTCTTT	CASSAQGGTRNTEAFF